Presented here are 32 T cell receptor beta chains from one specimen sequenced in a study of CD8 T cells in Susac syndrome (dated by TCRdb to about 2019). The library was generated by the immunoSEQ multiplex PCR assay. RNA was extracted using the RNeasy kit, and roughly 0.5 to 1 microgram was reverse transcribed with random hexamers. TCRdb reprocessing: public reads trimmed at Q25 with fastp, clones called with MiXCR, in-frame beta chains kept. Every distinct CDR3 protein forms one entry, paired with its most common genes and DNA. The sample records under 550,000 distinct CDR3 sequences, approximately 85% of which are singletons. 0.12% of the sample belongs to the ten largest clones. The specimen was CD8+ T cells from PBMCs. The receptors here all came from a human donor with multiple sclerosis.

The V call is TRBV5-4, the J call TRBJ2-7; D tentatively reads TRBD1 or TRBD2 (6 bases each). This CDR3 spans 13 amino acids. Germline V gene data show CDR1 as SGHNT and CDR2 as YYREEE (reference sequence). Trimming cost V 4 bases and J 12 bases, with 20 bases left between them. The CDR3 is CASSPGAGYDPYF. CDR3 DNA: TGTGCCAGCAGCCCGGGGGCAGGGTACGATCCGTACTTC.

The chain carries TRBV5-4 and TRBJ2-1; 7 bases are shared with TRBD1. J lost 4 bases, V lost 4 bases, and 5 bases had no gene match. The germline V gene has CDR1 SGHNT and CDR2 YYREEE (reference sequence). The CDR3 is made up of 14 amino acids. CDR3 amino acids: CASSLPGQYNEQFF. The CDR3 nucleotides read TGTGCCAGCAGCCTACCGGGACAGTACAATGAGCAGTTCTTC.

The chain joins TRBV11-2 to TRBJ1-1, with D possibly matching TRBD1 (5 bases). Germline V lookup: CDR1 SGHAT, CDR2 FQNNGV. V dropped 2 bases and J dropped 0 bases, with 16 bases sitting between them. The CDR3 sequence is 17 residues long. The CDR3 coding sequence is TGTGCCAGCAGCTTATATCAGGGCCTGGGGCTGAACACTGAAGCTTTCTTT. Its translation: CASSLYQGLGLNTEAFF.

In nucleotides, the CDR3 is TGTGCCAGCAGCGTAGAGGGAGAAATGAACACTGAAGCTTTCTTT. Its translation is CASSVEGEMNTEAFF. The chain couples TRBV9 to TRBJ1-1, with D uncertain. Germline CDR1 and CDR2: SGDLS and YYNGEE. The V end lost 0 bases, the J end lost 0 bases, and 9 bases lay between the germline ends. The CDR3 length is 15 residues. The whole variable domain, filled in from reference TRBV9 and TRBJ1-1, reads DSGVTQTPKHLITATGQRVTLRCSPRSGDLSVYWYQQSLDQGLQFLIQYYNGEERAKGNILERFSAQQFPDLHSELNLSSLELGDSALYFCASSVEGEMNTEAFFGQGTRLTVV.

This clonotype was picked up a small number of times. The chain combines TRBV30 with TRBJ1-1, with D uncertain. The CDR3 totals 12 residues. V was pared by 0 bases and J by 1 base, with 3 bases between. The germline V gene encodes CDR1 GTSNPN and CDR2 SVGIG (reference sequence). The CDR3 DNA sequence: TGTGCCTGGAGTGTCCCGAACACTGAAGCTTTCTTT. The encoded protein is CAWSVPNTEAFF.

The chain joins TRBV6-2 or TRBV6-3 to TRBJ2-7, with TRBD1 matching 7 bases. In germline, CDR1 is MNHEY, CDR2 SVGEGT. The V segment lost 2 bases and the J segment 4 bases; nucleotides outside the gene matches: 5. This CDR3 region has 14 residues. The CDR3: CASSYAQGVYEQYF. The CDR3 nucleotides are TGTGCCAGCAGTTACGCGCAGGGGGTATACGAGCAGTACTTC.

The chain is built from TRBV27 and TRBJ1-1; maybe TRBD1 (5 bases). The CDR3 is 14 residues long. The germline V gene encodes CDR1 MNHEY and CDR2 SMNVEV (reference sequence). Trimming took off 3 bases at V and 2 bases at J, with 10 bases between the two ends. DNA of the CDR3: TGTGCCAGCAGTTTTCGGGGGATTAACACTGAAGCTTTCTTT. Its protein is CASSFRGINTEAFF.

The CDR3 sequence: CSVADNLGNGYTF. The CDR3 bases are TGCAGCGTCGCTGACAATCTGGGAAATGGCTACACCTTC. The chain joins TRBV29-1 to TRBJ1-2; D not certain. The V end lost 6 bases, the J end lost 6 bases, and 17 bases lay between the germline ends. This CDR3 contains 13 residues. CDR1 and CDR2 from the germline V gene are SQVTM and ANQGSEA.

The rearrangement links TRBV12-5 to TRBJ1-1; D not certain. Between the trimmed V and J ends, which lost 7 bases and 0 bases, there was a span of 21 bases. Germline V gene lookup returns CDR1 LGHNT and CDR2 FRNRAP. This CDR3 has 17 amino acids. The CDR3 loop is CASALHSRPDLNTEAFF. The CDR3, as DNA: TGTGCTAGTGCATTACACTCGAGACCCGACTTGAACACTGAAGCTTTCTTT.

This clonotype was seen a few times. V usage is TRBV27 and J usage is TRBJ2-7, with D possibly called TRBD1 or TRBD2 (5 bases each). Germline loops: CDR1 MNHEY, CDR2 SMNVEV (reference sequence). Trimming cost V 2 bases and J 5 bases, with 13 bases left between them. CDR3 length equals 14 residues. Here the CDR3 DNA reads TGTGCCAGCAGTTTAGGAGTCAGGGACGACGAGCAGTACTTC. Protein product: CASSLGVRDDEQYF.

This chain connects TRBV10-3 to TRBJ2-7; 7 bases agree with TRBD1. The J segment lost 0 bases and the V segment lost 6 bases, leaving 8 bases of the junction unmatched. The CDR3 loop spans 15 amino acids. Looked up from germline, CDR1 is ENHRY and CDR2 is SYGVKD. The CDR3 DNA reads TGTGCCATCAGCGATTCGGACAGGAGCTCCTACGAGCAGTACTTC. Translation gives CAISDSDRSSYEQYF.

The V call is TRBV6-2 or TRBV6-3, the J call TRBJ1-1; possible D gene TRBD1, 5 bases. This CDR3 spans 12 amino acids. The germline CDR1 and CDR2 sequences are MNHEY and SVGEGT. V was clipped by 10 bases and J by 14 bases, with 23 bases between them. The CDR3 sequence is CATAVVILGQFF. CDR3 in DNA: TGTGCCACCGCAGTTGTTATCCTCGGACAATTCTTT.

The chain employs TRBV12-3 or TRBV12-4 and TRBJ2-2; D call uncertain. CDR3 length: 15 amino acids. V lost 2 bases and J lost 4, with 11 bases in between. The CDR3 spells CASSLSHPRTGELFF. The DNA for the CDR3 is TGTGCCAGCAGTTTATCCCACCCCCGCACCGGGGAGCTGTTTTTT.

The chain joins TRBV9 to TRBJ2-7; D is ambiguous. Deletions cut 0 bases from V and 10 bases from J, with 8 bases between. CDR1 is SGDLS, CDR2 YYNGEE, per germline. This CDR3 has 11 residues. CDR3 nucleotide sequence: TGTGCCAGCAGCGTAGAGGCCAACCAGTACTTC. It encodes CASSVEANQYF.

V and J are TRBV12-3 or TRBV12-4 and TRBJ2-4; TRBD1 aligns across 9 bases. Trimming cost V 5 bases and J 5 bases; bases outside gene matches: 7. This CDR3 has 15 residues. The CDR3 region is CASSPGTGLQNIQYF. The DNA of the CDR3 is TGTGCCAGCAGTCCCGGGACAGGGCTACAAAACATTCAGTACTTC.

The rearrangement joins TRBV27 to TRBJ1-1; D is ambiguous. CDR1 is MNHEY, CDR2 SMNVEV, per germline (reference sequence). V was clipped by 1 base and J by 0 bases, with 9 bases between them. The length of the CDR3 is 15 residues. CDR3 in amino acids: CASSLLAAMNTEAFF. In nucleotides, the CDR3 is TGTGCCAGCAGTTTATTGGCAGCGATGAACACTGAAGCTTTCTTT.

The CDR3 DNA follows: TGTGCCAGCTCACCCGGGACAGGAGAAGATACGCAGTATTTT. Its translation: CASSPGTGEDTQYF. The chain recombines TRBV18 with TRBJ2-3; 8 positions agree with TRBD1. The CDR3 runs to 14 residues. Germline V CDR1 and CDR2: KGHSH, LQKENI. The V and J ends lost 3 bases and 5 bases, in that order; junction bases with no gene match: 4.

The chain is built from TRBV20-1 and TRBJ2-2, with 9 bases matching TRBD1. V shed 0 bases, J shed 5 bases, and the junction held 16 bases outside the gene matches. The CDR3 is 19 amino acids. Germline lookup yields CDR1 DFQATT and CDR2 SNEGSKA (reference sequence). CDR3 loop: CSARDPRDRDREITGELFF. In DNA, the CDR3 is TGCAGTGCTAGAGACCCGAGGGACCGGGACAGGGAAATAACCGGGGAGCTGTTTTTT.

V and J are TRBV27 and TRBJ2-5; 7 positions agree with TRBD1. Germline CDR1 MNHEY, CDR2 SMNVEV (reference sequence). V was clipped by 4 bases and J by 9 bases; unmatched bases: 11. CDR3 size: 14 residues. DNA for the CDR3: TGTGCCAGCAGTTGGGGACAGAATTTAGTGCCCCAGTACTTC. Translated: CASSWGQNLVPQYF.

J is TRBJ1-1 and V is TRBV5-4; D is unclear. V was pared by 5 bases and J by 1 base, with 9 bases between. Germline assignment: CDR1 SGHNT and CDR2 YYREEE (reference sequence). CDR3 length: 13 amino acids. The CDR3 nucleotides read TGTGCCAGCAGAAGGAGGGAGAACACTGAAGCTTTCTTT. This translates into CASRRRENTEAFF.

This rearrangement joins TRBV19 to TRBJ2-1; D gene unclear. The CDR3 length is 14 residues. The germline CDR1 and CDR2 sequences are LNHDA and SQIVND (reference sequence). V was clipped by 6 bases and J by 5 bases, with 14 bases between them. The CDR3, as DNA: TGTGCCAGTAGAGCTTATCTCGACAACAATGAGCAGTTCTTC. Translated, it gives CASRAYLDNNEQFF.

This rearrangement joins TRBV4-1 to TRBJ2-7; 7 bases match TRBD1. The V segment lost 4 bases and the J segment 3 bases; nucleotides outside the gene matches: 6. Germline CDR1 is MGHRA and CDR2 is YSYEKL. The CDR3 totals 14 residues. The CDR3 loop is CASSPGQEDYEQYF. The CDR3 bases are TGCGCCAGCAGCCCAGGACAGGAGGACTACGAGCAGTACTTC.

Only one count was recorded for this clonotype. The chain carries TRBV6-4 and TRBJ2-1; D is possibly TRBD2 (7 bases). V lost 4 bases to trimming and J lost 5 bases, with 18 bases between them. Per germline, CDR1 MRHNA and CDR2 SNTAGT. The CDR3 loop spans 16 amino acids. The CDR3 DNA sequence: TGTGCCAGCAGTGCATGGGGGCCGGGACTAAACAATGAGCAGTTCTTC. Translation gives CASSAWGPGLNNEQFF.

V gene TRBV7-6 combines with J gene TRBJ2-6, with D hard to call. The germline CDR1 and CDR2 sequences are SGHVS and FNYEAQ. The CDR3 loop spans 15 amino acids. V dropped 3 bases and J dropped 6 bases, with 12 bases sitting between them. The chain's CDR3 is CASSLALAAANVLTF. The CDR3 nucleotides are TGTGCCAGCAGCTTGGCCTTAGCTGCGGCCAACGTCCTGACTTTC.

The CDR3 DNA sequence: TGTGCCAGCAGTTTACCTGAGACTATTACTAGCACAGATACGCAGTATTTT. As protein: CASSLPETITSTDTQYF. This chain connects TRBV7-8 to TRBJ2-3, with TRBD2 as a possible D gene (5 bases). The CDR3 loop spans 17 amino acids. Trimming removed 6 bases at V and 0 bases at J, with 19 bases between. Germline lookup yields CDR1 SGHVS and CDR2 FQNEAQ.

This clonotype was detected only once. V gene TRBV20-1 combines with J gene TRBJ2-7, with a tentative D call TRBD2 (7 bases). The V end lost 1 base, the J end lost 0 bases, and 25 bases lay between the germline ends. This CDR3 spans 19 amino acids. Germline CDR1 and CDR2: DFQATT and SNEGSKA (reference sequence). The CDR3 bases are TGCAGTGCTAGAGTCGAATTGTGGGGGGGGCTCCCGAGCTCCTACGAGCAGTACTTC. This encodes CSARVELWGGLPSSYEQYF.

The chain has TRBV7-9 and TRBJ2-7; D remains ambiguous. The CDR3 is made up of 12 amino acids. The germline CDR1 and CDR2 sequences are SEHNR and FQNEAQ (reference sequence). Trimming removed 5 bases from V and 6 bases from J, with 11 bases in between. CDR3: CASSHLTAEQYF. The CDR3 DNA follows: TGTGCCAGCAGCCATTTAACCGCCGAGCAGTACTTC.

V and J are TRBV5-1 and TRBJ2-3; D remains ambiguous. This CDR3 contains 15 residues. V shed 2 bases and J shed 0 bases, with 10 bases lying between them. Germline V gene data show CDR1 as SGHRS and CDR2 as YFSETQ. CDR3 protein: CASSFRTVSTDTQYF. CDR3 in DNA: TGCGCCAGCAGCTTCCGGACGGTTAGCACAGATACGCAGTATTTT.

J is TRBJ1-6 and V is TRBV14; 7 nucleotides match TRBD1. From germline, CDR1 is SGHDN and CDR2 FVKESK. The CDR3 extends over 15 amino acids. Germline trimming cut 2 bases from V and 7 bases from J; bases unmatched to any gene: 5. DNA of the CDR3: TGTGCCAGCAGCCAATTAGAAGGGGGCAATTCACCCCTCCACTTT. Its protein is CASSQLEGGNSPLHF.

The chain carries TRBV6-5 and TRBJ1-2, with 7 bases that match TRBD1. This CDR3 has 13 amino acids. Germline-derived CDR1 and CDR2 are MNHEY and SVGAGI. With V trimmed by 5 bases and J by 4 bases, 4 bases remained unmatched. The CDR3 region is CASSHRGFYGYTF. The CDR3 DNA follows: TGTGCCAGCAGTCACAGGGGTTTCTATGGCTACACCTTC.

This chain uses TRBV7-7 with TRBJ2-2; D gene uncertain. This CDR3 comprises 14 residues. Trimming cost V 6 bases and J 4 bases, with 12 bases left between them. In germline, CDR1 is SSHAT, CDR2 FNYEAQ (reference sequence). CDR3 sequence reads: CASSYVPGTGELFF. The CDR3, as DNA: TGTGCCAGCAGTTACGTACCGGGCACCGGGGAGCTGTTTTTT.

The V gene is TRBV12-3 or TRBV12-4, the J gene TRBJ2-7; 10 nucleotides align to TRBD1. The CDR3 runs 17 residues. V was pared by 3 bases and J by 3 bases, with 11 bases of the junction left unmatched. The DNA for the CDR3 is TGTGCCAGCAGTTTTGGTCCCCGGGACAGGGGATACTACGAGCAGTACTTC. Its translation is CASSFGPRDRGYYEQYF.